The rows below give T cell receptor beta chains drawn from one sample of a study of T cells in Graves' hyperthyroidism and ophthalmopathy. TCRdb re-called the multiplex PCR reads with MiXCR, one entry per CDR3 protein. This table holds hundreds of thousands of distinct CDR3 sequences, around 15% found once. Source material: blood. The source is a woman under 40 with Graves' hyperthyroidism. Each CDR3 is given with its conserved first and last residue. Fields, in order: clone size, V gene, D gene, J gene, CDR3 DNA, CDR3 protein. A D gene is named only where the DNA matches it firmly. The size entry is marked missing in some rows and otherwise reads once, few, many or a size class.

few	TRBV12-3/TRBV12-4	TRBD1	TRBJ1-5	TGTGCCAGCAACCGACAGGGGAACAATCAGCCCCAGCATTTT	CASNRQGNNQPQHF
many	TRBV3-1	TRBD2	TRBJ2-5	TGTGCCAGCACCCCGGGGAGGGGCAGCGTAGCGACCCAGTACTTC	CASTPGRGSVATQYF
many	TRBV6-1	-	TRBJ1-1	TGTGCCAGCAGGTCAGGGGCCACTGAAGCTTTCTTT	CASRSGATEAFF
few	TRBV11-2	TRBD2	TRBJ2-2	TGTGCCAGCAGCTATTTAGCGGGAGTCTTCACCGGGGAGCTGTTTTTT	CASSYLAGVFTGELFF
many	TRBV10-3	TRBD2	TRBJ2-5	TGTGCCATCAGTGAGGGAACTAGCGCGCAAGAGACCCAGTACTTC	CAISEGTSAQETQYF
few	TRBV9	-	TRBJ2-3	TGTGCCAGCAGCGTACCGGGGGCGGATACGCAGTATTTT	CASSVPGADTQYF
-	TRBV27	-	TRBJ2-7	TGTGCCAGCAGTTTTCGGGGGGCAGGCTACGAGCAGTACTTC	CASSFRGAGYEQYF
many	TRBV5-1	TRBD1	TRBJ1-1	TGCGCCAGCAGCTTTGGGGGACAGATGAACACTGAAGCTTTCTTT	CASSFGGQMNTEAFF
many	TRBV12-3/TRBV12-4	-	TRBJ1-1	TGTGCCAGCAGTTTAGCGCAGCGACAGCAAGCTTTCTTT	CASSLAQRQQAFF
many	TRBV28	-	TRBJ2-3	TGTGCCAGCAATCGGGACGTAGTTTCCGATACGCAGTATTTT	CASNRDVVSDTQYF
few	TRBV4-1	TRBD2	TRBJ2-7	TGCGCCAGCAGCCAAGTTAGCGGGAGGGCCCTCTCCTACGAGCAGTACTTC	CASSQVSGRALSYEQYF
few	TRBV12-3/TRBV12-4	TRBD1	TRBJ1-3	TGTGCCAGCAGTTTAGGACAGGGGTACGCTGGAAACACCATATATTTT	CASSLGQGYAGNTIYF
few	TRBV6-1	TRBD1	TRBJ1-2	TGTGCCAGCAGTTCCGGGACAGGGGTTGGATCTAACTATGGCTACACCTTC	CASSSGTGVGSNYGYTF
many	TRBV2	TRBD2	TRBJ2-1	TGTGCCAGCAGTGGGGGACTAGCGGAAGGTCGTGAGCAGTTCTTC	CASSGGLAEGREQFF
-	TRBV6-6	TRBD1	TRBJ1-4	TGTGCCAGCAGTTACTCGATTTGGACAGGGGGTCGGGAAAAACTGTTTTTT	CASSYSIWTGGREKLFF
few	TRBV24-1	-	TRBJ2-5	TGTGCCACCAAAAGCGGAGAGACCCAGTACTTC	CATKSGETQYF
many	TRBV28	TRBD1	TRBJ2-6	TGTGCCAGCAGTCCGTACAGGGGGTTTGGGGCCAACGTCCTGACTTTC	CASSPYRGFGANVLTF
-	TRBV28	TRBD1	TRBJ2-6	TGTGCCAGCAGTTTATGGACAGGGGGCACTGGGGCCAACGTCCTGACTTTC	CASSLWTGGTGANVLTF
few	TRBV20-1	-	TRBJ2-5	TGCAGTGCCCCCTCGCGCGCTCAGTACCAAGAGACCCAGTACTTC	CSAPSRAQYQETQYF
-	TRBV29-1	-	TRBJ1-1	TGCAGCGTCTCCCAAGGCACTGAAGCTTTCTTT	CSVSQGTEAFF
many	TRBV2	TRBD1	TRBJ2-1	TGTGCCAGCAGCTTGGACAGGGGGGAATACAATGAGCAGTTCTTC	CASSLDRGEYNEQFF
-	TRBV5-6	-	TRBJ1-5	TGTGCCAGCAGCTTAGGGGGGGCGCGAAATCAGCCCCAGCATTTT	CASSLGGARNQPQHF
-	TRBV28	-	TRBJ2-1	TGTGCCAGCAGTTTATTGATAGGAACAGAGCAGTTCTTC	CASSLLIGTEQFF
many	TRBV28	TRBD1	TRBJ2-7	TGTGCCAGCAGCCTGGAAGGGACAGGGGCGGAGTACGAGCAGTACTTC	CASSLEGTGAEYEQYF
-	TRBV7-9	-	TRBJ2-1	TGTGCCAGCAGCTTCTTCGTGGGAGCCAGACCGAGCTCCTACAATGAGCAGTTCTTC	CASSFFVGARPSSYNEQFF
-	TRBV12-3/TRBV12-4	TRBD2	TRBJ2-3	TGTGCCAGCAGTTTACAGGCTAGCGGGAGTTTGACGCAGTATTTT	CASSLQASGSLTQYF
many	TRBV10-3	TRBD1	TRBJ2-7	TGTGCCATCAGTTTGGACAGGGGGCTTTACGAGCAGTACTTC	CAISLDRGLYEQYF
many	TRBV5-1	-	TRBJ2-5	TGCGCCAGCAGCTTGGCCTATGACACCCGATCTCAAGAGACCCAGTACTTC	CASSLAYDTRSQETQYF
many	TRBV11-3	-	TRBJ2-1	TGTGCCAGCAGCTTGGGACTGCACAATGAGCAGTTCTTC	CASSLGLHNEQFF
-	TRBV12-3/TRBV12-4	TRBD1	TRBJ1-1	TGTGCCAGCAGTTACCGGACAGGGGGGAAAGGTGAAGCTTTCTTT	CASSYRTGGKGEAFF
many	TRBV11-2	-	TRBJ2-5	TGTGCCAGCAGCTTAAATAAACAGGGCCAGTACTTC	CASSLNKQGQYF
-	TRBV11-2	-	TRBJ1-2	TGCGCCAGCAGCCAAAAAGAGGGGGGAAGCTATGGCTACACCTTC	CASSQKEGGSYGYTF
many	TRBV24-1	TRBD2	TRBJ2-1	TGTGCCACCAGTGATCCCCTAGCCGGGACTAGCGGGAGGCGCAATGAGCAGTTCTTC	CATSDPLAGTSGRRNEQFF
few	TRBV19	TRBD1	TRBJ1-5	TGTGCCAGTAGTATAACAGGGGAGGTGAATCAGCCCCAGCATTTT	CASSITGEVNQPQHF
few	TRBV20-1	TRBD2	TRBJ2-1	TGCAGTGCTAGAACTAGCGGGAGTCCCACGGTGGTCAGTTACTTC	CSARTSGSPTVVSYF
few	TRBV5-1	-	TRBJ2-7	TGCGCCAGCAGCTTCGACAGTCGCGAGCAGTACTTC	CASSFDSREQYF
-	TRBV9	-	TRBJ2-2	TGTGCCAGCAGGGACCCCCCGGCCGGGGAGCTGTTTTTT	CASRDPPAGELFF
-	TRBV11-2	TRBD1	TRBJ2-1	TGTGCCAGCAGCTTAGATCGGACAGGGTTTTACAATGAGCAGTTCTTC	CASSLDRTGFYNEQFF
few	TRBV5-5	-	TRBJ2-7	TGTGCCAGCAGCTTGGTGTGGGATTCAGGATACGAGCAGTACTTC	CASSLVWDSGYEQYF
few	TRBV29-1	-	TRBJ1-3	TGCAGCGTCGCGGGGGGAAACTCTGGAAACACCATATATTTT	CSVAGGNSGNTIYF
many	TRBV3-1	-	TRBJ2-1	TGTGCCAGCAGCATAAGCGGGCCTTCCTACAATGAGCAGTTCTTC	CASSISGPSYNEQFF
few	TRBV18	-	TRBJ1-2	TGTGCCAGCTCACCACCGACAGGCCCAATAGCTAACTATGGCTACACCTTC	CASSPPTGPIANYGYTF
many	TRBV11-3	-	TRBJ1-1	TGTGCCAGCAGCCTAGAGTGGGTGAACACTGAAGCTTTCTTT	CASSLEWVNTEAFF
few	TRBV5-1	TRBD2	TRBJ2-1	TGCGCCAGCAGCTTTCGTCCGGGACTAGCGGGAGGAAACAATGAGCAGTTCTTC	CASSFRPGLAGGNNEQFF
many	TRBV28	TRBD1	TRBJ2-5	TGTGCCAGCTCTCCTGGGTGGGGACAGGGACAAGAGACCCAGTACTTC	CASSPGWGQGQETQYF
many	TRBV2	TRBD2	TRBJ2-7	TGTGCCAGCAGTGAGGGGCTAGCGGTCTCCTACGTGCAGTACTTC	CASSEGLAVSYVQYF
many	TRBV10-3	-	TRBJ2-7	TGTGCCATCGGGGAGAGGGATAGCTCCTACGAGCAGTACTTC	CAIGERDSSYEQYF
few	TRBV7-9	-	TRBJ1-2	TGTGCCAGCAGCCCCCCGTTTGGGGGCCCCACTACCCTTTATGGCTACACCTTC	CASSPPFGGPTTLYGYTF
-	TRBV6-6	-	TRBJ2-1	TGTGCCAGCAGTTACTCAGGCCAGGTCTACAATGAGCAGTTCTTC	CASSYSGQVYNEQFF
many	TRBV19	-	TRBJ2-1	TGTGCCAGTAGTATTGGGTCGCGGGATGAGCAGTTCTTC	CASSIGSRDEQFF
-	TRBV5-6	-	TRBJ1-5	TGTGCCAGCAGCTTTGGATGGGGGGAAGGCAATCAGCCCCAGCATTTT	CASSFGWGEGNQPQHF
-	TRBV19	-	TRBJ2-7	TGTGCCAGTAGTATGGGGGGTGCCTACGAGCAGTACTTC	CASSMGGAYEQYF
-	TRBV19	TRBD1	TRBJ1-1	TGTGCCAGTAGTCCTCAGACAGGGCTCACTGAAGCTTTCTTT	CASSPQTGLTEAFF
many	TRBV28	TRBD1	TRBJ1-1	TGTGCCAGCAATAACCCGGGACAGGGTAAGACTGAAGCTTTCTTT	CASNNPGQGKTEAFF
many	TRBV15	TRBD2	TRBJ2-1	TGTGCCACCAGCAGAGAGAGCGGGAGTAACAACAATGAGCAGTTCTTC	CATSRESGSNNNEQFF